This TCR beta chain was identified during a study of T cell repertoires in cytomegalovirus infection. Study-wide results and limits: Clonotypes of TCR beta that were HLA-C-restricted and CMV-specific dominated the ex vivo response.

Germline V gene lookup returns CDR1 MNHNY and CDR2 SVGAGI (reference sequence). V shed 0 bases, J shed 4 bases, and the junction held 8 bases outside the gene matches. The CDR3 is 17 residues long. TCRdb re-called the reads with MiXCR, one entry per CDR3 protein. The repertoire holds roughly 720,000 distinct CDR3 sequences, with approximately 40% as singletons. This clonotype came up a few times. Its antigen is currently unknown. The TCR originated in a human donor in good health (CMV status not recorded). Some clones in this sample may be carry-over from other donors' samples. Material for sequencing was PBMCs. V gene TRBV6-6 combines with J gene TRBJ1-3, with TRBD1 identical over 8 bases. This CDR3 is CASSYSAGQGGGNTIYF. The CDR3 bases are TGTGCCAGCAGTTACTCAGCCGGACAGGGAGGCGGAAACACCATATATTTT.